These 18 T cell receptor beta chains were sequenced from one sample in a study of T cell responses to AZD1222 COVID-19 vaccine. The table came from immunoSEQ multiplex PCR; TCRdb's copy has only in-frame clones and leaves some out. Of around 120,000 clones in the sample, 93% are singletons; the top ten hold 5%. The input for sequencing was peripheral blood, taken 28 days after the second AZD1222 dose. The source is an adult who received the AZD1222 COVID-19 vaccine.

The chain has TRBV19 and TRBJ2-1, with D possibly being TRBD2 (5 bases). This CDR3 region has 15 residues. Per the germline V gene, CDR1 is LNHDA and CDR2 is SQIVND (reference sequence). Trimming removed 0 bases from V and 9 bases from J, with 15 bases in between. CDR3: CASSIDIGPRAEQFF. DNA for the CDR3: TGTGCCAGTAGTATAGATATTGGCCCGCGGGCTGAGCAGTTCTTC.

The V gene is TRBV7-2, the J gene TRBJ2-7; D not certain. Trimming removed 1 base from V and 0 bases from J, with 10 bases in between. The CDR3 loop spans 15 amino acids. CDR1 and CDR2 (germline): SGHTA, FQGNSA. The CDR3 is CASSLGHQSSYEQYF. In DNA form, the CDR3 reads TGTGCCAGCAGCTTAGGACACCAGAGCTCCTACGAGCAGTACTTC.

The V and J genes are TRBV27 and TRBJ2-7; 10 bases map to TRBD1. The V and J ends lost 5 bases and 0 bases, in that order; junction bases with no gene match: 7. Germline-derived CDR1 and CDR2 are MNHEY and SMNVEV (reference sequence). The CDR3 length is 16 residues. The CDR3 here is CASSTRRDRGSYEQYF. The DNA of the CDR3 is TGTGCCAGCAGTACTCGCCGGGACAGGGGCTCCTACGAGCAGTACTTC.

The V call is TRBV3-1 (or the pseudogene TRBV3-2), the J call TRBJ2-3; 11 bases fit TRBD2. The germline V gene has CDR1 LGHDT and CDR2 YNNKEL (reference sequence). J lost 4 bases, V lost 6 bases, and 6 bases had no gene match. This CDR3 contains 15 residues. The CDR3 coding sequence is TGTGCCAGCAGAGCTAGCGGGAGGATGGCAGATACGCAGTATTTT. Its translation is CASRASGRMADTQYF.

Here the CDR3 DNA reads TGTGCCAGCAGCCCCTACGCAGGGGGCATGGGCGGGAACACTGAAGCTTTCTTT. Amino acids: CASSPYAGGMGGNTEAFF. The chain couples TRBV9 to TRBJ1-1; 8 positions match TRBD1. Germline loops: CDR1 SGDLS, CDR2 YYNGEE. The CDR3 length is 18 residues. Unmatched junction bases numbered 15, after V lost 4 bases and J lost 1 base.

The J gene is TRBJ2-5, the V gene TRBV18, with 7 bases identical to TRBD2. The J segment lost 4 bases and the V segment lost 6 bases, leaving 5 bases of the junction unmatched. Germline V gene sequence: CDR1 KGHSH, CDR2 LQKENI. CDR3 size: 13 residues. CDR3 sequence (DNA): TGTGCCAGCTCTTACGGGGGGTCAGAGACCCAGTACTTC. This sequence encodes CASSYGGSETQYF.

The rearrangement uses TRBV2 and TRBJ2-7; D possibly corresponds to TRBD1 (7 bases). Trimming removed 4 bases from V and 2 bases from J, with 15 bases in between. Germline CDR1 SNHLY, CDR2 FYNNEI. This CDR3 spans 15 amino acids. CDR3 DNA: TGTGCCAGCAGTGTGGGATTCAGGGGGGCCTACGAGCAGTACTTC. This translates into CASSVGFRGAYEQYF.

The chain is built from TRBV6-2 or TRBV6-3 and TRBJ1-1; no clear D gene. The V end was cut by 0 bases, the J end by 7 bases, with 9 bases between. CDR1 MNHEY and CDR2 SVGEGT come from the germline V gene. The CDR3 has 13 amino acids. The CDR3 sequence is CASSYSIRVEAFF. For the CDR3, the DNA is TGTGCCAGCAGTTACTCGATCAGAGTTGAAGCTTTCTTT.

Worth noting for this clone: The junction and the germline gene differ at one end; a read error may be behind it. The chain combines TRBV7-7 with TRBJ2-3; 9 bases agree with TRBD2. Germline assignment: CDR1 SSHAT and CDR2 FNYEAQ (reference sequence). The CDR3 runs to 17 residues. This chain's CDR3 is CASSLGRRGGAPDTQYF. CDR3 DNA: TGTGCTAGCAGCTTAGGACGACGCGGGGGGGCCCCAGATACGCAGTATTTT.

The chain has TRBV5-1 and TRBJ2-1; 15 bases agree with TRBD2. Germline V gene data show CDR1 as SGHRS and CDR2 as YFSETQ. Trimming cost V 4 bases and J 7 bases; bases outside gene matches: 6. This CDR3 contains 16 residues. CDR3 nucleotide sequence: TGCGCCAGCAGCGGACCGGGACTAGCGGGAGGAAATGAGCAGTTCTTC. Translated: CASSGPGLAGGNEQFF.

This clone showed up just once. The chain joins TRBV6-1 to TRBJ1-4; D call uncertain. The CDR3 runs to 16 residues. The V and J ends lost 2 bases and 8 bases respectively, with 18 bases between them. Germline values: CDR1 MNHNS, CDR2 SASEGT. CDR3 sequence reads: CASSEKRQPTWEKLFF. CDR3 nucleotides: TGTGCCAGCAGTGAAAAACGCCAGCCGACTTGGGAAAAACTGTTTTTT.

The genes are TRBV18 and TRBJ1-2; 11 bases are a match to TRBD1. Per the germline V gene, CDR1 is KGHSH and CDR2 is LQKENI. V was clipped by 4 bases and J by 6 bases; unmatched bases: 1. This CDR3 region has 13 residues. For the CDR3, the DNA is TGTGCCAGCTCACGGACAGGGGGCGATGGCTACACCTTC. The encoded protein is CASSRTGGDGYTF.

V and J are TRBV6-5 and TRBJ1-2; D not resolved. This CDR3 is 11 amino acids long. Germline V gene data show CDR1 as MNHEY and CDR2 as SVGAGI. V lost 11 bases and J lost 7, with 14 bases in between. Written as DNA, the CDR3 is TGTGCCGTCCACCAGCCGGGTGGCTACACCTTC. This translates into CAVHQPGGYTF.

V gene TRBV30 combines with J gene TRBJ2-3, with TRBD2 as a possible D gene (7 bases). Trimming took 3 bases from V and 5 from J, leaving 9 bases between them. The CDR3 is made up of 12 amino acids. Germline-derived CDR1 and CDR2 are GTSNPN and SVGIG (reference sequence). CDR3 residues: CAWRGGGDTQYF. DNA of the CDR3: TGTGCCTGGAGGGGAGGGGGAGATACGCAGTATTTT.

The rearrangement links TRBV7-8 to TRBJ2-3; no clear D. Per the germline V gene, CDR1 is SGHVS and CDR2 is FQNEAQ. V lost 3 bases to trimming and J lost 4 bases, with 20 bases between them. The CDR3 sequence is 17 residues long. The CDR3: CASSFHQDRGSPDTQYF. In DNA form, the CDR3 reads TGTGCCAGCAGCTTTCACCAGGACCGAGGTAGTCCAGATACGCAGTATTTT.

The CDR3 DNA reads as TGTGCCAGCAGCTTACAGGGATATGGCTACACCTTC. This gives the protein CASSLQGYGYTF. V and J are TRBV7-2 and TRBJ1-2; possibly TRBD1 for D (5 bases). V lost 2 bases and J lost 5, with 6 bases in between. The CDR3 spans 12 residues. Germline values: CDR1 SGHTA, CDR2 FQGNSA.

The CDR3 DNA sequence: TGTGCCAGTGGGAACCAAGAGACCCAGTACTTC. Encoded protein: CASGNQETQYF. V usage is TRBV6-6 and J usage is TRBJ2-5; D gene uncertain. The germline gives CDR1 MNHNY, CDR2 SVGAGI (reference sequence). The CDR3 consists of 11 residues. The V gene lost 9 bases and the J gene lost 0 bases, with 5 bases spanning the gap.

The CDR3 DNA follows: TGTGCCAGCAGCTTAGCCTCCGGGGCTGGAAACACCATATATTTT. Its translation: CASSLASGAGNTIYF. This chain joins TRBV7-9 and TRBJ1-3; no definite D call. The germline V gene has CDR1 SEHNR and CDR2 FQNEAQ (reference sequence). V lost 0 bases and J lost 2, with 8 bases in between. The CDR3 consists of 15 residues.